The source of this TCR beta chain is a study of control samples from healthy donors and cancer patients. CDR1 is MDHEN, CDR2 SYDVKM, per germline. V shed 3 bases and J shed 4 bases, with 9 bases lying between them. The CDR3 length is 14 residues. The repertoire was sequenced with immunoSEQ multiplex PCR; TCRdb's copy has only in-frame clones and lacks some. Of roughly 130,000 clones listed, about 95% are singletons. This clonotype was sampled from a man in his thirties or forties in good health. Sequencing was performed on blood. V and J are TRBV28 and TRBJ2-2; D perhaps matches TRBD1 (5 bases). Here the CDR3 DNA reads TGTGCCAGCAGTTTTGACAGCTTCACCGGGGAGCTGTTTTTT. This sequence encodes CASSFDSFTGELFF.